This record looks at one T cell receptor beta chain sequence and its context. What this receptor recognizes is not known. One base away there is no much larger clone; base qualities are not given. The library was generated by UMI-ligation and nested PCR. The beta constant-region primer was an equimolar mix of two oligonucleotides covering both TRBC1 and TRBC2. A single-stranded oligonucleotide carrying the SP2 primer and a 12-nucleotide UMI was ligated to the 3' end of the cDNA by T4 RNA ligase 1. The ligated cDNA went through four rounds of PCR with nested alpha and beta constant-region primers together with the SP2 primer. The ligation reaction was kept at 16 degrees C for about 18-24 hours. To avoid over-amplification, PCR2 was usually performed as a SYBR Green qPCR and halted once a predetermined threshold was reached. All purifications after the first were performed with Agencourt AMPure XP magnetic beads. Library amounts were measured by Qubit and library quality was assessed on a TapeStation, where the main peak was expected at around 650 bp. Pooled libraries were sequenced on an Illumina MiSeq using v2 2x251 paired-end kits, and typically roughly 0.95-2.2 million reads were obtained per sample. Libraries were pooled at around 3.8 nM per sample, and roughly 4.5-7% PhiX was added to improve cluster recognition. Regarding the original processing steps: FASTQ reads processed by Demultiplexor were assigned V and J genes by Decombinator through tag matching that tolerated a single base-pair mismatch. Collapsinator relied on UMIs to fix sequencing errors as well as frequency errors caused by PCR heterogeneity. TCRs were translated and CDR3s were extracted from the conserved cysteine to the FGXG phenylalanine by CDR3Translator, with non-productive sequences being flagged. Gini, Shannon entropy and inverse Simpson indices were computed after subsampling the repertoires to the same number of UMI-defined TCRs. Power-law fits to clonotype abundance distributions were performed by maximum likelihood within the linear range. On one naive CD8 sample, the pipeline and MIGEC gave similar UMI counts, unique TCR numbers and clonal distributions. One analysis removed from the naive repertoire any naive TCRs that were also found in any memory subset from the same donor. The repertoires were searched for about 7,300 CMV-associated CDR3 sequences that had been compiled from VDJdb and a published dataset. The raw public data were reprocessed by TCRdb itself: fastp quality trimming at Q25, MiXCR clonotype calling, in-frame beta chains only. Entries that share a CDR3 protein sequence are merged under the most common genes and DNA. These V and J calls rely on TCRdb rather than the paper's analysis. This sample gives roughly 140,000 distinct CDR3 sequences in total; approximately 15% of them show up just once. Roughly 0.14% of the sample lies in the top ten.

TCR alpha and beta chain libraries were amplified separately from the second PCR step onward. CMV status of each donor was established by measuring IFNgamma production from CD4+ T cells after fresh PBMCs were stimulated overnight with CMV viral lysate. CD4 T cells were positively selected using Miltenyi beads, after which CD8 T cells were positively selected from the CD4-negative fraction. Cells were stained for CD3, CD4, CD8, CD45RA, CD27 and a live/dead dye and were sorted on a BD Aria II into four subsets based on CD45RA and CD27. A few healthy volunteers provided blood, and the blood of each volunteer was split into CD4 and CD8 T cells and then into four differentiation subsets. Approximately 120 ml of peripheral blood was collected from each donor, and PBMC were isolated by Ficoll-Paque PLUS density-gradient centrifugation. The sorted cells were lysed in RLT buffer, after which RNA was extracted using a Qiagen RNeasy kit and kept at -80 degrees C.

The data stem from a study of naive and memory T cell subsets (dated by TCRdb to 2017 to 2019). Regarding the research as a whole: Sorted naive and memory T cell subsets from peripheral blood were analyzed in the study using a UMI-based, open-source pipeline for TCR alpha and beta sequencing. IgG serology results and the functional CMV T cell responses were in complete agreement. RNA was DNase-treated and reverse transcribed with TCR constant-region primers, mostly using SuperScript III.

Broader findings and caveats from the paper: TCR abundance followed a power law whose exponent differed between naive and memory subsets but was consistent across the three individuals. After error correction, over 90% of naive TCR sequences appeared only once, giving much steeper abundance distributions than memory subsets. Naive repertoires, especially CD8, contained a few larger clonotypes, possibly memory cells re-expressing CD45RA. RNA-based TCR counts may be influenced by expression changes linked to T cell activation and differentiation. In both CD4 and CD8 cells, a rise in Gini index and a fall in Shannon and inverse Simpson diversity were observed from naive through CM, EM and EMRA. The repertoire findings for the naive and memory subsets could not be validated against a ground truth because none was available. Each clonotype was defined as a single alpha or beta chain sequence rather than as a paired alpha/beta receptor.

The germline V gene provides CDR1 SGHVS and CDR2 FQNEAQ. V and J are truncated by 1 base and 1 base respectively, leaving an intervening sequence of 8 bases. The CDR3 starts with the cysteine, ends with the phenylalanine, and has 16 residues. Just CDR3 DNA is preserved here, 48 bases in frame from base 1. This TCR came from a human donor in good health. The sequencing sample was made of naive CD4+ T cells from blood. The intended sense of this specimen's cell subset or site label: naive T cells, CD45RA high CD27+. Rearrangement joined TRBV7-8 to TRBJ2-6, with the D gene not confidently named. The CDR3 region: CASSLDKPSGANVLTF. The DNA sequence is given as TGTGCCAGCAGCTTAGACAAGCCGTCTGGGGCCAACGTCCTGACTTTC.